Presented here are 21 T cell receptor beta chains from one specimen sequenced in a study of regulatory T cells in long-lasting Graves disease. Time point given: newly diagnosed GD, antithyroid drugs for less than 3 months. PBMCs provided the RNA from which the TCR library was made. Through Arm-PCR of CDR3 regions and iRepertoire HTBI primers, TCR beta libraries were built. TCRdb reanalysed the multiplex PCR reads using MiXCR and keeps one entry per CDR3 protein. Of roughly 500,000 distinct CDR3 sequences listed, about 12% are singletons. The sample was also reused in another study, on T cells in Graves' hyperthyroidism and ophthalmopathy.

The specimen comprised peripheral blood mononuclear cells (PBMCs), sampled at new diagnosis, from a patient treated with antithyroid drugs. The receptor source for this set is a woman aged 25-40 years with Graves disease.

This clonotype was detected ten times or more. The CDR3 DNA is TGTGCCAGCAGAGGCGCCGGGGAGCTGTTTTTT. Translated: CASRGAGELFF. The genes are TRBV12-3 or TRBV12-4 and TRBJ2-2; D is unresolved. This CDR3 has 11 residues. V lost 6 bases to trimming and J lost 6 bases, with 5 bases between them.

This clonotype has at least ten counts. The V gene is TRBV11-1, the J gene TRBJ1-1; TRBD1 might be the D (5 bases). The V end was cut by 2 bases, the J end by 0 bases, with 13 bases between. The CDR3 has 16 amino acids. Germline V gene data show CDR1 as SGHAT and CDR2 as FQDESV (reference sequence). CDR3 DNA: TGTGCCAGCAGCTTATTGGCAGGGCGTTTGAACACTGAAGCTTTCTTT. It translates to CASSLLAGRLNTEAFF. The variable domain in full, with the rest retrieved from reference TRBV11-1 and TRBJ1-1, is EAEVAQSPRYKITEKSQAVAFWCDPISGHATLYWYRQILGQGPELLVQFQDESVVDDSQLPKDRFSAERLKGVDSTLKIQPAELGDSAMYLCASSLLAGRLNTEAFFGQGTRLTVV.

The sample holds many counts of this clonotype. The chain combines TRBV5-5 with TRBJ2-3; 7 nucleotides line up with TRBD1. Unmatched junction bases numbered 8, after V lost 0 bases and J lost 4 bases. Germline CDR1 reads SGHKS; CDR2 reads YYEKEE (reference sequence). This CDR3 is built from 16 residues. The CDR3 bases are TGTGCCAGCAGCTTGGTAGGACAGGCCAGCGCAGATACGCAGTATTTT. Its protein is CASSLVGQASADTQYF.

This clonotype was seen a handful of times. The V and J genes are TRBV27 and TRBJ1-6; a possible D gene is TRBD1 (5 bases). Deletions cut 2 bases from V and 1 base from J, with 9 bases between. The length of the CDR3 is 16 residues. Germline CDR1 and CDR2: MNHEY and SMNVEV (reference sequence). CDR3 in amino acids: CASSLRGGSYNSPLHF. The CDR3 nucleotides are TGTGCCAGCAGTTTACGCGGGGGGTCCTATAATTCACCCCTCCACTTT.

This clonotype was seen many times. The V and J genes are TRBV28 and TRBJ1-2, with 10 bases fitting TRBD1. The length of the CDR3 is 13 residues. V lost 5 bases and J lost 8; bases outside the gene matches: 5. Per germline, CDR1 MDHEN and CDR2 SYDVKM. Here the CDR3 reads CASSRQGARGYTF. The CDR3 DNA reads as TGTGCCAGCAGTCGACAGGGGGCAAGAGGCTACACCTTC.

This clonotype was recorded a few times. The chain links TRBV6-2 or TRBV6-3 to TRBJ2-1; TRBD1 is a possible D gene (5 bases). Trimming removed 5 bases at V and 4 bases at J, with 15 bases between. The CDR3 has 15 amino acids. Germline CDR1 and CDR2: MNHEY and SVGEGT. The CDR3 sequence: CASSTGFRVYNEQFF. The DNA for the CDR3 is TGTGCCAGCAGTACAGGATTCAGAGTGTACAATGAGCAGTTCTTC.

This clonotype showed up many times. This chain joins TRBV2 and TRBJ1-4; TRBD1 agrees at 8 bases. After removal of 4 bases from V and 4 bases from J, the junction contained 5 bases not matched to a gene. Germline V gene data show CDR1 as SNHLY and CDR2 as FYNNEI. The CDR3 is made up of 15 amino acids. CDR3 amino acids: CASSADRGLNEKLFF. As DNA, the CDR3 is TGTGCCAGCAGTGCCGACAGGGGCCTTAATGAAAAACTGTTTTTT.

V is TRBV20-1 and J is TRBJ2-3, with D perhaps matching TRBD2 (5 bases). CDR1 DFQATT and CDR2 SNEGSKA come from the germline V gene (reference sequence). The CDR3 is 17 residues long. The V and J ends lost 0 bases and 2 bases respectively, with 18 bases between them. The CDR3 spells CSARESGSRGNTDTQYF. The CDR3 bases are TGCAGTGCTAGAGAAAGCGGTTCACGGGGTAACACAGATACGCAGTATTTT.

This chain joins TRBV7-9 and TRBJ2-1; 9 bases agree with TRBD2. The CDR3 has 17 residues. Germline V gives CDR1 SEHNR, CDR2 FQNEAQ (reference sequence). Germline trimming cut 0 bases from V and 1 base from J; bases unmatched to any gene: 4. The CDR3 sequence is CASSLALAGESYNEQFF. CDR3 sequence (DNA): TGTGCCAGCAGCTTAGCACTAGCGGGTGAGTCCTACAATGAGCAGTTCTTC.

This clonotype was seen many times. V and J are TRBV7-9 and TRBJ2-1; the match to TRBD2 covers 7 bases. The germline V gene encodes CDR1 SEHNR and CDR2 FQNEAQ (reference sequence). J was trimmed by 5 bases and V by 3 bases; bases with no gene match: 4. The CDR3 length is 14 residues. CDR3 residues: CASSFGTKNNEQFF. The CDR3, as DNA: TGTGCCAGCAGCTTCGGGACTAAGAACAATGAGCAGTTCTTC.

The V and J genes are TRBV4-2 and TRBJ2-1; no clear D gene. Germline assignment: CDR1 LGHNA and CDR2 YNFKEQ. There are 14 residues in the CDR3. Trimming left V 2 bases short and J 8 bases short, with 13 bases between. DNA for the CDR3: TGTGCCAGCAGCCAATTTCTAGGTGGGCATGAGCAGTTCTTC. Translating it yields CASSQFLGGHEQFF.

The gene calls are TRBV4-2 and TRBJ2-7; TRBD1 might be the D (7 bases). Germline values: CDR1 LGHNA, CDR2 YNFKEQ. Trimming left V 1 base short and J 2 bases short, with 21 bases between. The CDR3 totals 18 residues. The CDR3 spells CASSQAYLPQGGTYEQYF. The CDR3, as DNA: TGTGCCAGCAGCCAAGCCTATTTGCCCCAGGGGGGAACCTACGAGCAGTACTTC.

This clonotype was counted many times. The V call is TRBV6-5, the J call TRBJ1-1; possible D gene TRBD1, 6 bases. Trimming shortened V by 0 bases and J by 1 base, and 15 bases separated the two germline ends. The V gene's germline CDR1 is MNHEY and CDR2 SVGAGI. This CDR3 spans 17 amino acids. The CDR3 region is CASSYSRTGYGNTEAFF. The CDR3 nucleotides are TGTGCCAGCAGTTACTCGAGAACAGGGTATGGGAACACTGAAGCTTTCTTT.

This clonotype was observed many times. The CDR3 nucleotides read TGTGCCAGCACCGACCTCTACAATGAGCAGTTCTTC. The encoded protein is CASTDLYNEQFF. The chain couples TRBV28 to TRBJ2-1; D is undetermined. The CDR3 spans 12 residues. V was trimmed by 7 bases and J by 3 bases, leaving 7 bases between them. The germline gives CDR1 MDHEN, CDR2 SYDVKM.

The V and J genes are TRBV20-1 and TRBJ1-2; 7 nucleotides align to TRBD1. After removal of 6 bases from V and 2 bases from J, the junction contained 6 bases not matched to a gene. This CDR3 is built from 13 residues. Germline-derived CDR1 and CDR2 are DFQATT and SNEGSKA (reference sequence). CDR3 loop: CSAPTGTNYGYTF. The CDR3 coding sequence is TGCAGTGCCCCGACAGGGACGAACTATGGCTACACCTTC.

This clonotype has at least ten counts. V is TRBV27 and J is TRBJ2-7; 8 bases are shared with TRBD2. V shed 6 bases and J 2 bases; nucleotides not matched to a gene: 6. This CDR3 contains 14 residues. Per germline, CDR1 MNHEY and CDR2 SMNVEV (reference sequence). Written as DNA, the CDR3 is TGTGCCAGCAGATATGGCGGGGGGCCCTACGAGCAGTACTTC. Translating gives CASRYGGGPYEQYF.

About this clonotype itself: A much larger clone lies a single base off, so this may be a read error. The chain carries TRBV12-3 or TRBV12-4 and TRBJ2-5, with D uncertain. TRBJ2-1 matches the DNA end more closely, so the J call is doubtful. The CDR3 spans 15 residues. The CDR3 DNA reads TGTGCCAGCAGTTCACCGGGTCGAGGCTACGATGAGCAGTTCTTC. The encoded protein is CASSSPGRGYDEQFF.

A remark on this clonotype: A much larger clone sits a single nucleotide away, making a read error possible. The DNA of the CDR3 is TGTGCCAGCAATTTACGGGGGGCCCCTAACACCGGGGAGCTGTTTTTT. It translates to CASNLRGAPNTGELFF. This chain links TRBV28 with TRBJ2-2; TRBD2 might be the D (7 bases). This CDR3 comprises 16 residues. In germline, CDR1 is MDHEN, CDR2 SYDVKM.

This clonotype has ten or more counts. The genes are TRBV11-3 and TRBJ1-1, with D unclear. Looked up from germline, CDR1 is SGHNT and CDR2 is YENEEA. Trimming took 4 bases from V and 1 from J, leaving 10 bases between them. The CDR3 totals 14 residues. CDR3 sequence: CASSYGLGNTEAFF. As DNA, the CDR3 is TGTGCCAGCAGCTATGGGTTAGGGAACACTGAAGCTTTCTTT.

There are many counts of this clonotype. The V and J genes are TRBV28 and TRBJ1-1, with D perhaps TRBD1 (5 bases). This CDR3 has 16 residues. CDR1 and CDR2 (germline): MDHEN, SYDVKM. Trimming took off 4 bases at V and 0 bases at J, with 15 bases between the two ends. The CDR3 DNA reads TGTGCCAGCAGTTCAGCCGGGACCCATATGAACACTGAAGCTTTCTTT. The encoded protein is CASSSAGTHMNTEAFF.

This chain connects TRBV29-1 to TRBJ2-2, with D perhaps TRBD1 or TRBD2 (6 bases each). The CDR3 extends over 13 amino acids. Between the trimmed V and J ends, which lost 5 bases and 6 bases, there was a span of 13 bases. Per germline, CDR1 SQVTM and CDR2 ANQGSEA. CDR3 residues: CSVLGGAAGELFF. In DNA, the CDR3 is TGCAGCGTTCTGGGGGGCGCAGCCGGGGAGCTGTTTTTT.